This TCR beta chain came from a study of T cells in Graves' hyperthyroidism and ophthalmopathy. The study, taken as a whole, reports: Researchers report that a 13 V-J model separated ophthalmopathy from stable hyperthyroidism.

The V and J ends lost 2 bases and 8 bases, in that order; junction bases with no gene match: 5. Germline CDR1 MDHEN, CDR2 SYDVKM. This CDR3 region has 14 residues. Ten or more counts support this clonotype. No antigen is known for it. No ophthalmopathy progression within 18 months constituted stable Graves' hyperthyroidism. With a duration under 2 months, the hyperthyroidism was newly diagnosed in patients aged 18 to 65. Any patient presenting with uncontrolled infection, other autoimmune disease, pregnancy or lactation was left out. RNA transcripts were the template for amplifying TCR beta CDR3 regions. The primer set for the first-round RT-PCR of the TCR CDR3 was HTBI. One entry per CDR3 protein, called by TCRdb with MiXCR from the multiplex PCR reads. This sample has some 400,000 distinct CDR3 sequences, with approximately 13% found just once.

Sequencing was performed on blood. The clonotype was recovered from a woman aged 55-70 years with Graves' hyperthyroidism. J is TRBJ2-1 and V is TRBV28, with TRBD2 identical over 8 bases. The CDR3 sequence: CASSLSGRNDEQFF. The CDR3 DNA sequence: TGTGCCAGCAGTTTAAGCGGGAGAAATGATGAGCAGTTCTTC.